Listed here are 19 T cell receptor beta chains from one sample, sequenced in a study of blood T cells in healthy people across ages. A second PCR of 7 to 11 cycles used a sample-barcoded 5' primer and a J-beta primer mix. Via MiXCR, TCRdb re-called the 5' RACE reads, giving one row per CDR3 protein. The data hold 1.5 million to 2 million distinct CDR3 sequences, with 40% to 55% observed a single time. Sample: blood. All receptors derive from a woman aged 40 to 50 in good health.

The CDR3 DNA is TGTGCCAGCAGCTCCCGTCGGGCCAATCAGCCCCAGCATTTT. Translated: CASSSRRANQPQHF. J is TRBJ1-5 and V is TRBV3-1; D call uncertain. This CDR3 region has 14 residues. Between the trimmed V and J ends, which lost 5 bases and 3 bases, there was a span of 11 bases. The germline gives CDR1 LGHDT, CDR2 YNNKEL (reference sequence).

The chain recombines TRBV12-3 or TRBV12-4 with TRBJ1-2; TRBD1 aligns across 7 bases. This CDR3 is 20 amino acids long. Trimming at V came to 3 bases and at J to 4 bases, leaving 23 bases not matched to a gene. The CDR3 DNA follows: TGTGCCAGCAGTTTGACCCGTCTGACAGGGAAGGGTATGAGACCCTATGGCTACACCTTC. It codes for CASSLTRLTGKGMRPYGYTF.

The J gene is TRBJ1-2, the V gene TRBV7-2; TRBD1 is a possible D gene (6 bases). This CDR3 contains 14 residues. The V end was cut by 4 bases, the J end by 7 bases, with 16 bases between. Germline V CDR1 and CDR2: SGHTA, FQGNSA. The CDR3 nucleotides read TGTGCCAGCAGCTCAGGCAGCAGGGGTAGTGGCTACACCTTC. It encodes CASSSGSRGSGYTF.

This clonotype was seen repeatedly, ten times or more. The chain is built from TRBV7-2 and TRBJ2-5; 8 nucleotides agree with TRBD1. Germline-derived CDR1 and CDR2 are SGHTA and FQGNSA. The junction had 8 bases not matched to a gene; V was cut back by 5 bases and J by 0 bases. CDR3 length: 16 amino acids. CDR3 bases: TGTGCCAGCAGCCCCAGGACAGGGAAGTACCAAGAGACCCAGTACTTC. Protein product: CASSPRTGKYQETQYF.

The CDR3 protein is CSARDRTRGTQYF. CDR3 nucleotide sequence: TGCAGTGCTAGAGATAGGACCCGGGGGACCCAGTACTTC. The chain links TRBV20-1 to TRBJ2-7, with D tentatively TRBD2 (5 bases). The DNA matches TRBJ2-5 better at its end, which makes the J call doubtful. Germline loops: CDR1 DFQATT, CDR2 SNEGSKA (reference sequence). This CDR3 region has 13 residues.

This chain links TRBV6-5 with TRBJ2-1, with TRBD1 matching over 9 bases. The CDR3 sequence is 14 residues long. V gave up 4 bases and J gave up 8 bases; unmatched junction bases: 6. Germline values: CDR1 MNHEY, CDR2 SVGAGI. The CDR3 loop is CASSSRTGAYEQFF. The CDR3 DNA sequence: TGTGCCAGCAGTTCAAGGACAGGGGCTTATGAGCAGTTCTTC.

Only a few counts were recorded for this clonotype. The chain has TRBV12-3 or TRBV12-4 and TRBJ2-4, with D perhaps TRBD1 (5 bases). V was pared by 6 bases and J by 9 bases, with 12 bases between. The CDR3 has 12 amino acids. This CDR3 reads CASSRQIRIQYF. CDR3 bases: TGTGCCAGCAGCCGACAGATTCGCATTCAGTACTTC.

This clonotype appeared once. This rearrangement joins TRBV20-1 to TRBJ2-1; D call uncertain. Between the trimmed V and J ends, which lost 4 bases and 7 bases, there was a span of 20 bases. CDR3 length equals 15 residues. The germline CDR1 and CDR2 sequences are DFQATT and SNEGSKA (reference sequence). In DNA form, the CDR3 reads TGCAGTGCTATTTCCCGGCCCCCCGCTCGAAATGAGCAGTTCTTC. Its protein is CSAISRPPARNEQFF.

The rearrangement links TRBV28 to TRBJ2-7, with 8 bases identical to TRBD1. With V trimmed by 9 bases and J by 5 bases, 9 bases remained unmatched. CDR3 length: 13 residues. Germline CDR1 and CDR2: MDHEN and SYDVKM. CDR3 loop: CASSKRTGNEQYF. The CDR3 DNA reads as TGTGCCAGTAGTAAAAGGACAGGGAACGAGCAGTACTTC.

This clonotype was seen a handful of times. The genes are TRBV4-2 and TRBJ2-3; TRBD2 aligns across 7 bases. Germline CDR1 and CDR2: LGHNA and YNFKEQ. The CDR3 is made up of 16 amino acids. The ends lost 0 bases at V and 2 bases at J; junction bases unmatched: 5. For the CDR3, the DNA is TGTGCCAGCAGCCAAGAGAAGCGGGGTAACACAGATACGCAGTATTTT. It yields the protein CASSQEKRGNTDTQYF.

The V call is TRBV7-9, the J call TRBJ2-5, with TRBD2 as a possible D gene (5 bases). The length of the CDR3 is 15 residues. V was clipped by 0 bases and J by 3 bases, with 11 bases between them. The germline V gene encodes CDR1 SEHNR and CDR2 FQNEAQ (reference sequence). The CDR3 is CASSLAEGLKETQYF. The CDR3 DNA sequence: TGTGCCAGCAGCTTAGCAGAGGGATTAAAAGAGACCCAGTACTTC.

The chain's CDR3 is CASSPQIASGGTYNEQFF. Here the CDR3 DNA reads TGTGCCAGCAGCCCACAGATAGCTAGCGGGGGAACCTACAATGAGCAGTTCTTC. This chain links TRBV3-1 with TRBJ2-1, with TRBD2 identical over 10 bases. The CDR3 consists of 18 residues. V shed 4 bases, J shed 2 bases, and the junction held 11 bases outside the gene matches. Germline V lookup: CDR1 LGHDT, CDR2 YNNKEL (reference sequence).

This chain connects TRBV11-2 to TRBJ2-5, with 7 bases lining up with TRBD1. Trimming at V came to 3 bases and at J to 6 bases, leaving 7 bases not matched to a gene. Per the germline V gene, CDR1 is SGHAT and CDR2 is FQNNGV. This CDR3 is 14 amino acids long. This CDR3 is CASSLEDREKTQYF. The DNA for the CDR3 is TGTGCCAGCAGCTTGGAAGACAGGGAGAAGACCCAGTACTTC.

The CDR3 region is CASSLGQGETDTQYF. The DNA for the CDR3 is TGTGCCAGCAGCTTGGGACAGGGGGAGACAGATACGCAGTATTTT. This rearrangement joins TRBV7-9 to TRBJ2-3; 11 bases are shared with TRBD1. This CDR3 spans 15 amino acids. Germline V gene lookup returns CDR1 SEHNR and CDR2 FQNEAQ (reference sequence). J was trimmed by 3 bases and V by 3 bases; bases with no gene match: 2.

This chain connects TRBV9 to TRBJ2-1; D remains ambiguous. Near its end, the DNA agrees better with TRBJ2-7, so the J call may be wrong. The germline V gene has CDR1 SGDLS and CDR2 YYNGEE. The CDR3 contains 15 residues. Here the CDR3 DNA reads TGTGCCAGCAGCGTAGGAAGGGAATGGTACAATGAGCAGTACTTC. It yields the protein CASSVGREWYNEQYF.

The chain carries TRBV7-9 and TRBJ1-1; a weak D match, TRBD1 (6 bases). Germline V gene lookup returns CDR1 SEHNR and CDR2 FQNEAQ (reference sequence). Trimming removed 6 bases at V and 7 bases at J, with 27 bases between. CDR3 length: 17 amino acids. CDR3 sequence (DNA): TGTGCCAGCAGTCTTTTCCGGGCCCAGGGGTGGTCTGGTGAAGCTTTCTTT. Protein sequence: CASSLFRAQGWSGEAFF.

This chain connects TRBV20-1 to TRBJ2-5; the match to TRBD2 covers 11 bases. There are 16 residues in the CDR3. Trimming removed 5 bases from V and 1 base from J; junction bases left unmatched: 9. Germline-derived CDR1 and CDR2 are DFQATT and SNEGSKA (reference sequence). The CDR3 sequence is CSALRRSGGAQETQYF. The CDR3 DNA is TGCAGTGCTCTTCGACGTAGCGGGGGGGCCCAAGAGACCCAGTACTTC.

Comment on this clonotype: The junction shows a germline mismatch at one end, possibly a read error. The chain recombines TRBV27 with TRBJ2-1; tentatively, D is TRBD1 (6 bases). The CDR3 is 17 amino acids. CDR1 and CDR2 from the germline V gene are MNHEY and SMNVEV (reference sequence). The CDR3 is CTSSSLQTGFSYNEQFF. The CDR3, as DNA: TGTACCAGCAGCTCCCTCCAGACAGGTTTCTCCTACAATGAGCAGTTCTTC.

V gene TRBV5-1 combines with J gene TRBJ2-4; D is uncertain. This CDR3 is 13 amino acids long. With 1 base removed from V and 2 bases from J, the gap between germline ends came to 4 bases. Germline CDR1 reads SGHRS; CDR2 reads YFSETQ. In DNA form, the CDR3 reads TGCGCCAGCAGCTTGACGACCAAAAACATTCAGTACTTC. Protein sequence: CASSLTTKNIQYF.